Each of the 25 T cell receptor beta chains below was sequenced from the same sample in a study of blood T cell repertoires in COVID-19. Generated by immunoSEQ multiplex PCR, the TCRdb table keeps only in-frame clones and is missing some. The sample includes 90,000 to 120,000 clones, about three quarters seen only once; the top ten take 4% to 5.5%. The sequenced sample consisted of peripheral blood. Source of these receptors: an older man with acute or convalescent COVID-19.

The V call is TRBV5-8, the J call TRBJ1-3; D is unclear. CDR3 length: 14 residues. V dropped 1 base and J dropped 0 bases, with 5 bases sitting between them. Looked up from germline, CDR1 is SGHTS and CDR2 is YDEGEE. The CDR3 DNA reads TGTGCCAGCAGCTTGTCCTTCTCTGGAAACACCATATATTTT. Residues: CASSLSFSGNTIYF.

There are a few counts of this clone. V and J are TRBV3-1 (or the pseudogene TRBV3-2) and TRBJ1-2; D is uncertain. The germline gives CDR1 LGHDT, CDR2 YNNKEL (reference sequence). V was clipped by 0 bases and J by 4 bases, with 6 bases between them. This CDR3 contains 13 residues. The CDR3 protein is CASSQDGSYGYTF. In DNA form, the CDR3 reads TGTGCCAGCAGCCAAGATGGGAGCTATGGCTACACCTTC.

The genes are TRBV18 and TRBJ2-2; the D gene is possibly TRBD2 (6 bases). V lost 4 bases to trimming and J lost 3 bases, with 12 bases between them. Germline lookup yields CDR1 KGHSH and CDR2 LQKENI. The CDR3 covers 15 residues. CDR3 loop: CASSRGRTDTGELFF. The CDR3 DNA sequence: TGTGCCAGCTCACGGGGGAGGACGGACACCGGGGAGCTGTTTTTT.

The rearrangement joins TRBV12-5 to TRBJ1-1; D is unresolved. Trimming removed 3 bases at V and 1 base at J, with 12 bases between. Germline V gene data show CDR1 as LGHNT and CDR2 as FRNRAP. This CDR3 has 15 residues. The CDR3 DNA is TGTGCTAGTGGTTTAGTACTAGGGCGGAACACTGAAGCTTTCTTT. Protein product: CASGLVLGRNTEAFF.

The gene calls are TRBV4-1 and TRBJ2-3; D gene uncertain. Deletions cut 1 base from V and 0 bases from J, with 8 bases between. Per germline, CDR1 MGHRA and CDR2 YSYEKL. CDR3 length equals 15 residues. CDR3 residues: CASSQGLQSTDTQYF. CDR3 nucleotide sequence: TGCGCCAGCAGCCAAGGGCTACAGAGCACAGATACGCAGTATTTT.

The chain uses TRBV5-8 and TRBJ1-3; D gene uncertain. V gave up 2 bases and J gave up 0 bases, with 12 bases separating them. Germline V CDR1 and CDR2: SGHTS, YDEGEE. The CDR3 spans 16 residues. The CDR3 here is CASSFSLTSSGNTIYF. The CDR3 bases are TGTGCCAGCAGCTTCAGCCTAACTAGCTCTGGAAACACCATATATTTT.

The J gene is TRBJ2-6, the V gene TRBV19, with a tentative D call TRBD1 (5 bases). CDR1 LNHDA and CDR2 SQIVND come from the germline V gene (reference sequence). The CDR3 is made up of 17 amino acids. V lost 8 bases, J lost 5 bases, and 22 bases lay in between. DNA for the CDR3: TGTGCCAGTTCCCAGGACAACTCTGTCCCCTGGGCCAACGTCCTGACTTTC. Translated, it gives CASSQDNSVPWANVLTF. The variable domain in full, completed from reference TRBV19 and TRBJ2-6, reads DGGITQSPKYLFRKEGQNVTLSCEQNLNHDAMYWYRQDPGQGLRLIYYSQIVNDFQKGDIAEGYSVSREKKESFPLTVTSAQKNPTAFYLCASSQDNSVPWANVLTFGAGSRLTVL.

The chain recombines TRBV11-3 with TRBJ1-1; a weak D match, TRBD1 (5 bases). V was cut by 5 bases and J by 4 bases, with 20 bases left in between. The CDR3 is made up of 16 amino acids. The germline V gene has CDR1 SGHNT and CDR2 YENEEA. Here the CDR3 DNA reads TGTGCCAGCAGCCCCCACGGGGGAGAAGGGACCACTGAAGCTTTCTTT. This encodes CASSPHGGEGTTEAFF.

This clone has just one count. The rearrangement links TRBV11-3 to TRBJ2-3, with 9 bases lining up with TRBD1. With V trimmed by 2 bases and J by 3 bases, 15 bases remained unmatched. This CDR3 has 19 amino acids. Per germline, CDR1 SGHNT and CDR2 YENEEA. The CDR3 DNA reads as TGTGCCAGCAGCTTACAAATCTGGGGGGACAGGGATACAACAGATACGCAGTATTTT. Translating gives CASSLQIWGDRDTTDTQYF.

In its sample, this clone was seen once. The chain employs TRBV11-1 and TRBJ2-1; TRBD2 matches 8 bases. The CDR3 sequence is 15 residues long. Germline values: CDR1 SGHAT, CDR2 FQDESV (reference sequence). J lost 5 bases, V lost 4 bases, and 7 bases had no gene match. CDR3 residues: CASSSRLARHNEQFF. DNA for the CDR3: TGTGCCAGCAGCTCCCGACTAGCGAGACACAATGAGCAGTTCTTC.

CDR3 in DNA: TGTGCCAGCAGGGTCGGCTTGGGAGGTGATCAGCCCCAGCATTTT. The encoded protein is CASRVGLGGDQPQHF. This rearrangement joins TRBV2 to TRBJ1-5; no definite D call. V lost 6 bases, J lost 5 bases, and 17 bases lay in between. This CDR3 region has 15 residues. Germline V gene lookup returns CDR1 SNHLY and CDR2 FYNNEI.

As to this clone: The sample holds other DNA sequences that translate to the same CDR3. This chain uses TRBV5-6 with TRBJ1-5, with D maybe TRBD1 (5 bases). V shed 4 bases and J shed 11 bases, with 22 bases lying between them. Looked up from germline, CDR1 is SGHDT and CDR2 is YYEEEE. The CDR3 covers 15 residues. CDR3 bases: TGTGCCAGCAGCAGAATTGACAGTGGAAGTCAATCCCAGCATTTT. Amino acids: CASSRIDSGSQSQHF.

The chain is built from TRBV19 and TRBJ2-1; weak D call: TRBD1 (6 bases). The CDR3 totals 16 residues. The germline V gene has CDR1 LNHDA and CDR2 SQIVND (reference sequence). V gave up 4 bases and J gave up 8 bases, with 21 bases separating them. The CDR3 reads CASSTTQTGQRDEQFF. CDR3 DNA sequence: TGTGCCAGTAGTACAACCCAGACAGGACAACGCGATGAGCAGTTCTTC.

The chain combines TRBV18 with TRBJ2-5; D remains unclear. The CDR3 extends over 15 amino acids. Germline-derived CDR1 and CDR2 are KGHSH and LQKENI. Trimming left V 2 bases short and J 1 base short, with 11 bases between. The CDR3 sequence: CASSPARSPQETQYF. For the CDR3, the DNA is TGTGCCAGCTCACCAGCCCGAAGCCCCCAAGAGACCCAGTACTTC.

The chain employs TRBV6-2 or TRBV6-3 and TRBJ1-5; D ambiguous. CDR1 is MNHEY and CDR2 is SVGEGT in the germline V gene. This CDR3 is 16 amino acids long. Between the trimmed V and J ends, which lost 0 bases and 2 bases, there was a span of 11 bases. This chain's CDR3 is CASSYSDLTRNQPQHF. CDR3 nucleotide sequence: TGTGCCAGCAGTTACTCCGACCTGACTCGCAATCAGCCCCAGCATTTT.

The rearrangement joins TRBV6-5 to TRBJ2-1; 7 bases match TRBD2. After removal of 2 bases from V and 8 bases from J, the junction contained 9 bases not matched to a gene. The germline CDR1 and CDR2 sequences are MNHEY and SVGAGI. The length of the CDR3 is 15 residues. The CDR3 region is CASSYVGLDEDEQFF. CDR3 nucleotide sequence: TGTGCCAGCAGTTACGTTGGACTAGACGAAGATGAGCAGTTCTTC.

V usage is TRBV5-1 and J usage is TRBJ2-3; D is unclear. The CDR3 contains 14 residues. From germline, CDR1 is SGHRS and CDR2 YFSETQ. V lost 0 bases, J lost 0 bases, and 5 bases lay in between. CDR3 region: CASSLGHSTDTQYF. The DNA of the CDR3 is TGCGCCAGCAGCTTGGGGCATAGCACAGATACGCAGTATTTT. The complete variable domain, with remaining parts taken from reference TRBV5-1 and TRBJ2-3, reads KAGVTQTPRYLIKTRGQQVTLSCSPISGHRSVSWYQQTPGQGLQFLFEYFSETQRNKGNFPGRFSGRQFSNSRSEMNVSTLELGDSALYLCASSLGHSTDTQYFGPGTRLTVL.

V is TRBV2 and J is TRBJ2-1, with D possibly being TRBD2 (5 bases). Deletions cut 10 bases from V and 7 bases from J, with 14 bases between. Per the germline V gene, CDR1 is SNHLY and CDR2 is FYNNEI. This CDR3 contains 12 residues. The CDR3 spells CATREGENEQFF. The DNA for the CDR3 is TGTGCCACCCGGGAAGGAGAAAATGAGCAGTTCTTC.

This clone was detected a few times. The chain combines TRBV19 with TRBJ2-1, with 14 bases aligning to TRBD2. In germline, CDR1 is LNHDA, CDR2 SQIVND (reference sequence). J gave up 4 bases and V 6 bases, and 8 bases lay outside the gene matches. This CDR3 comprises 17 residues. This chain's CDR3 is CASRVTSGGAEYNEQFF. As DNA, the CDR3 is TGTGCCAGTAGGGTGACTAGCGGGGGGGCCGAGTACAATGAGCAGTTCTTC.

The chain employs TRBV7-2 and TRBJ2-2, with D hard to call. The CDR3 has 13 amino acids. Germline V gives CDR1 SGHTA, CDR2 FQGNSA. Trimming pared 4 bases from V and 3 bases from J, leaving 6 bases between. CDR3 DNA: TGTGCCAGCAGCTCGAGGCACACCGGGGAGCTGTTTTTT. It codes for CASSSRHTGELFF. Drawing the rest from reference TRBV7-2 and TRBJ2-2, the complete variable domain is GAGVSQSPSNKVTEKGKDVELRCDPISGHTALYWYRQSLGQGLEFLIYFQGNSAPDKSGLPSDRFSAERTGGSVSTLTIQRTQQEDSAVYLCASSSRHTGELFFGEGSRLTVL.

J is TRBJ1-1 and V is TRBV12-5, with D unclear. CDR1 and CDR2 (germline): LGHNT, FRNRAP. The length of the CDR3 is 15 residues. Trimming cost V 2 bases and J 6 bases, with 16 bases left between them. The CDR3 DNA reads as TGTGCTAGTGGTTTGAGCGACGGTTTTTTGGCTGAAGCTTTCTTT. It specifies CASGLSDGFLAEAFF.

The chain links TRBV2 to TRBJ1-4, with a weak D call TRBD1 (5 bases). CDR1 and CDR2 from the germline V gene are SNHLY and FYNNEI. V was pared by 6 bases and J by 0 bases, with 8 bases between. The CDR3 runs to 14 residues. In DNA form, the CDR3 reads TGTGCCAGCAGGTCGACAGCAACTAATGAAAAACTGTTTTTT. This sequence encodes CASRSTATNEKLFF.

This chain joins TRBV12-3 or TRBV12-4 and TRBJ1-1; D is uncertain. The ends were cut back, 7 bases at V and 4 bases at J, with 13 bases in the middle. This CDR3 comprises 13 residues. CDR3 in DNA: TGTGCCAGCACCCAACAGAGGGCCACTGAAGCTTTCTTT. Translating gives CASTQQRATEAFF.

The chain is built from TRBV5-1 and TRBJ2-1, with 10 bases that match TRBD1. V lost 3 bases to trimming and J lost 7 bases; unmatched junction nucleotides: 10. The germline V gene encodes CDR1 SGHRS and CDR2 YFSETQ. The CDR3 consists of 16 residues. The CDR3 region is CASSWGTLDRGNEQFF. Written as DNA, the CDR3 is TGCGCCAGCAGCTGGGGCACACTGGACAGGGGGAATGAGCAGTTCTTC. The variable domain in full, with the rest retrieved from reference TRBV5-1 and TRBJ2-1, is KAGVTQTPRYLIKTRGQQVTLSCSPISGHRSVSWYQQTPGQGLQFLFEYFSETQRNKGNFPGRFSGRQFSNSRSEMNVSTLELGDSALYLCASSWGTLDRGNEQFFGPGTRLTVL.

CDR3: CATSPRANTGELFF. The CDR3 bases are TGTGCCACCTCCCCCAGGGCGAACACCGGGGAGCTGTTTTTT. The chain combines TRBV24-1 with TRBJ2-2; D might be TRBD1 (5 bases). Germline assignment: CDR1 KGHDR and CDR2 SFDVKD. V was shortened by 9 bases and J by 0 bases, with 10 bases between the two germline ends. This CDR3 has 14 residues.